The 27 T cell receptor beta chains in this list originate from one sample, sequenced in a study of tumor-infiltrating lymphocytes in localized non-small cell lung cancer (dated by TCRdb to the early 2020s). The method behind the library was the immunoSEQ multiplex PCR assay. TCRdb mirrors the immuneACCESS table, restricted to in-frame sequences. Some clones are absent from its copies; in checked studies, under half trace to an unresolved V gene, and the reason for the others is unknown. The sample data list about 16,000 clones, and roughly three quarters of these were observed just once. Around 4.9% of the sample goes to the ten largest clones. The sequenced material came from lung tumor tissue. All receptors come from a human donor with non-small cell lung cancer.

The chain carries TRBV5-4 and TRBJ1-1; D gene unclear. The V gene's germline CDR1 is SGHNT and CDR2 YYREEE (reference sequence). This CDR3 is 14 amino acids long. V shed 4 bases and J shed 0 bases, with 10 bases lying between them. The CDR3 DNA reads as TGTGCCAGCAGCCCTCAACAACTGAACACTGAAGCTTTCTTT. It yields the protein CASSPQQLNTEAFF.

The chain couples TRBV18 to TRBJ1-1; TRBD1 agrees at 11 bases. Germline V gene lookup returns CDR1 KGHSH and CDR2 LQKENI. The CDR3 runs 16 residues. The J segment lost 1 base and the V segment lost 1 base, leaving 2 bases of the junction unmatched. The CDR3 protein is CASSPRTGGWNTEAFF. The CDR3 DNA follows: TGTGCCAGCTCACCACGGACAGGGGGCTGGAACACTGAAGCTTTCTTT.

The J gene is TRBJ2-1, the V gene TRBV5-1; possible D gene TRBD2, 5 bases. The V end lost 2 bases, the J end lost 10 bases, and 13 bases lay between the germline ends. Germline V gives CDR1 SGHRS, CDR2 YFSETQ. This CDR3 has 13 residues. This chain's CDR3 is CASSLGLRVEQFF. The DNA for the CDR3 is TGCGCCAGCAGCTTAGGCCTGCGGGTCGAGCAGTTCTTC.

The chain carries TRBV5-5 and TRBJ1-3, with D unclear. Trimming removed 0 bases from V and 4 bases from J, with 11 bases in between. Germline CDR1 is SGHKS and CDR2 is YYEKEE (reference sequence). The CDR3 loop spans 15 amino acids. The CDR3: CASSLARVTGNTIYF. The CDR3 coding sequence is TGTGCCAGCAGCTTGGCCCGGGTAACAGGAAACACCATATATTTT.

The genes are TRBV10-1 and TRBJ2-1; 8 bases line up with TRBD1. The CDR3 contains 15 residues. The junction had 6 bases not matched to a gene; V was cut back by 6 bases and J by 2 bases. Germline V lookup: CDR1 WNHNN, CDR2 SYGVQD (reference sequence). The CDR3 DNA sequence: TGCGCCAGCAGCGGCGGACAGGGCGCCTACAATGAGCAGTTCTTC. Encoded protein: CASSGGQGAYNEQFF.

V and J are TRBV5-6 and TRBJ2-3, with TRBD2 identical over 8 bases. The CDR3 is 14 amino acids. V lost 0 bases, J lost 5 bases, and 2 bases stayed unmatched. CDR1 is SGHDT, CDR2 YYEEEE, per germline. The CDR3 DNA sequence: TGTGCCAGCAGCTTGGAGCGGGGGAAAGATACGCAGTATTTT. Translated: CASSLERGKDTQYF.

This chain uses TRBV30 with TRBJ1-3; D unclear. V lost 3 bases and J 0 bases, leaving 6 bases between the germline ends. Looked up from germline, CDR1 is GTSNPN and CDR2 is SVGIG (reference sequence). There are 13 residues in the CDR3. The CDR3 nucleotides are TGTGCCTGGAGCCTAACCTCTGGAAACACCATATATTTT. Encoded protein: CAWSLTSGNTIYF.

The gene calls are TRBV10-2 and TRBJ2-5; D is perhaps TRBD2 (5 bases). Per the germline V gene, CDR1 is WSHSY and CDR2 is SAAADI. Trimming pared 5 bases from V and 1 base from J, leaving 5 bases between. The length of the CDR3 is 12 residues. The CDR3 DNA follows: TGCGCCAGCAGTCTAGCCCAAGAGACCCAGTACTTC. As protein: CASSLAQETQYF.

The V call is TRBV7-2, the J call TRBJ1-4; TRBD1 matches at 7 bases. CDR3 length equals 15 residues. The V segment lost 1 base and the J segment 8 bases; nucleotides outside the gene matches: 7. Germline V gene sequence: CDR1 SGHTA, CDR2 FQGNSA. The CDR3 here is CASSLVLAGGEKLFF. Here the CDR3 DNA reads TGTGCCAGCAGCTTAGTTTTGGCAGGGGGGGAAAAACTGTTTTTT. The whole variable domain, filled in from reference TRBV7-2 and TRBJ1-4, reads GAGVSQSPSNKVTEKGKDVELRCDPISGHTALYWYRQSLGQGLEFLIYFQGNSAPDKSGLPSDRFSAERTGGSVSTLTIQRTQQEDSAVYLCASSLVLAGGEKLFFGSGTQLSVL.

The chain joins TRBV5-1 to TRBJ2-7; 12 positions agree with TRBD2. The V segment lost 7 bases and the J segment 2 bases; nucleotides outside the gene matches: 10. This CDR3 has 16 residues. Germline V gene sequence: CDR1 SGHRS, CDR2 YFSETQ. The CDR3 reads CASSSGRTSGAYEQYF. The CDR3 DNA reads TGCGCCAGCTCTTCCGGGCGGACTAGCGGGGCCTACGAGCAGTACTTC. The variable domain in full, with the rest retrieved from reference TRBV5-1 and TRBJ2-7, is KAGVTQTPRYLIKTRGQQVTLSCSPISGHRSVSWYQQTPGQGLQFLFEYFSETQRNKGNFPGRFSGRQFSNSRSEMNVSTLELGDSALYLCASSSGRTSGAYEQYFGPGTRLTVT.

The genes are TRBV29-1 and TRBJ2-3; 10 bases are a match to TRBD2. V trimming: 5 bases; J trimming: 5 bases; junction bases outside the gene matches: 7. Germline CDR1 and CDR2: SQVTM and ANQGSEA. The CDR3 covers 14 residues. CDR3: CSVSASGGVDTQYF. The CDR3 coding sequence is TGCAGCGTTTCCGCTAGCGGGGGAGTAGATACGCAGTATTTT.

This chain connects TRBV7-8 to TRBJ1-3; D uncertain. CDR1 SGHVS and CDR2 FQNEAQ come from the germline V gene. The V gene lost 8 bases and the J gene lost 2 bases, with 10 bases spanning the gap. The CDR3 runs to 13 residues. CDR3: CASSGGPGNTIYF. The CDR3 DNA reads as TGTGCCAGCTCGGGAGGGCCTGGAAACACCATATATTTT.

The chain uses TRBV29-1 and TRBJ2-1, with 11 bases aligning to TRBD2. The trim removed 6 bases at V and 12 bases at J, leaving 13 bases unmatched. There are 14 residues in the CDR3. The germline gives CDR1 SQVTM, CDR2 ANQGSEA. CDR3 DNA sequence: TGCAGCGTGTTAGGGACTAGCGGAGACAGGAGGCAGTTCTTC. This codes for CSVLGTSGDRRQFF.

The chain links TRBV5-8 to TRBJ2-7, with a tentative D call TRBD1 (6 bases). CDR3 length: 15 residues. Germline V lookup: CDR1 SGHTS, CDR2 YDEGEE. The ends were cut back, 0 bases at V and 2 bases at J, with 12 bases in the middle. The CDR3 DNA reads TGTGCCAGCAGCTTGGCGGAACCAGGGGCCTACGAGCAGTACTTC. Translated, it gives CASSLAEPGAYEQYF.

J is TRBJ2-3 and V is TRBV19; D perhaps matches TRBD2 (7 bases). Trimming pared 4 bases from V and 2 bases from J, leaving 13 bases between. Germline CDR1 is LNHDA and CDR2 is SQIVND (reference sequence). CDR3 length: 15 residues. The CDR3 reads CASSRRGGDTDTQYF. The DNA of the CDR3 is TGTGCCAGTAGTAGAAGGGGGGGGGACACAGATACGCAGTATTTT. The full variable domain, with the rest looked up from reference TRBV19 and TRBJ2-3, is DGGITQSPKYLFRKEGQNVTLSCEQNLNHDAMYWYRQDPGQGLRLIYYSQIVNDFQKGDIAEGYSVSREKKESFPLTVTSAQKNPTAFYLCASSRRGGDTDTQYFGPGTRLTVL.

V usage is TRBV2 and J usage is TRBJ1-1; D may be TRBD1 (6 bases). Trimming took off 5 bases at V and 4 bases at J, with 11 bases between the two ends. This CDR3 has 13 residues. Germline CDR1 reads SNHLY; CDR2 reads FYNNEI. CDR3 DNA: TGTGCCAGCAGTTTAAAAGGGGGCACTGAAGCTTTCTTT. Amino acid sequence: CASSLKGGTEAFF.

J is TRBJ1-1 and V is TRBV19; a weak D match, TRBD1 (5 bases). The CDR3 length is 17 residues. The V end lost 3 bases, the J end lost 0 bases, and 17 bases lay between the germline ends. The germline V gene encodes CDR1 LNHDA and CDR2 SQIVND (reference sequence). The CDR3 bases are TGTGCCAGTAGTATGAGGAGAAGATTGGGGCTGAACACTGAAGCTTTCTTT. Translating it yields CASSMRRRLGLNTEAFF.

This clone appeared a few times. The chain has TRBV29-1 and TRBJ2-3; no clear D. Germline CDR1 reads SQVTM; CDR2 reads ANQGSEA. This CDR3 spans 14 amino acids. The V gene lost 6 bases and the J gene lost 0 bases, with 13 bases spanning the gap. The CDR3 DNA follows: TGCAGCGTCCTGACTGGAATTAGCACAGATACGCAGTATTTT. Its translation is CSVLTGISTDTQYF.

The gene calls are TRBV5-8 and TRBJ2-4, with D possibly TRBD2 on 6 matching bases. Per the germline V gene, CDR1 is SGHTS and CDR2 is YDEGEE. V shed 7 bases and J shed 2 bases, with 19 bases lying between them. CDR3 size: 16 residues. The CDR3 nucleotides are TGTGCCAGCTACCGTTGGGAGGCTACCCCCAAAAACATTCAGTACTTC. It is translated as CASYRWEATPKNIQYF.

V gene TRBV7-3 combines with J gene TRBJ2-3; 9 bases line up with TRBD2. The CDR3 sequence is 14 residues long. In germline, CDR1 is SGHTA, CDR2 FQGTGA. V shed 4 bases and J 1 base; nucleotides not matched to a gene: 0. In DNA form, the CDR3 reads TGTGCCAGCAGCTCTAGCGGGGGCACAGATACGCAGTATTTT. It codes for CASSSSGGTDTQYF.

CDR3 nucleotide sequence: TGTGCCAGCAGCGAGGGACACTCCTACAATGAGCAGTTCTTC. This translates into CASSEGHSYNEQFF. V is TRBV9 and J is TRBJ2-1, with a possible D match to TRBD1 (6 bases). Germline CDR1 and CDR2: SGDLS and YYNGEE. This CDR3 has 14 amino acids. Trimming removed 3 bases at V and 0 bases at J, with 7 bases between.

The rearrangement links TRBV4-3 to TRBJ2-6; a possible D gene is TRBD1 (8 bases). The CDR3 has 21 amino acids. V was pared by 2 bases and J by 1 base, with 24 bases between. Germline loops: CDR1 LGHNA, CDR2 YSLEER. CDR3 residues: CASSQQPRGGQVLSGANVLTF. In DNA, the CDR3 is TGCGCCAGCAGCCAACAACCGAGGGGGGGACAGGTCCTTTCTGGGGCCAACGTCCTGACTTTC.

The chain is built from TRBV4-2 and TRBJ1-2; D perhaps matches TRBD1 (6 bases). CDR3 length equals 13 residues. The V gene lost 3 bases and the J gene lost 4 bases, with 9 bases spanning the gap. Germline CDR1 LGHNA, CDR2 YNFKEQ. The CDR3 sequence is CASSQGTLYGYTF. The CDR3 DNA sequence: TGTGCCAGCAGCCAGGGGACACTCTATGGCTACACCTTC.

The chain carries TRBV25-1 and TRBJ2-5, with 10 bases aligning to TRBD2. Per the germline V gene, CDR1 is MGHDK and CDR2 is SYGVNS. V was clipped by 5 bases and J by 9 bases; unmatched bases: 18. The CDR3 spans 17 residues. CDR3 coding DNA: TGTGCCAGCAGTCTTACAATAGCGGGAGGCTTTGTTGGGGCCCAGTACTTC. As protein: CASSLTIAGGFVGAQYF.

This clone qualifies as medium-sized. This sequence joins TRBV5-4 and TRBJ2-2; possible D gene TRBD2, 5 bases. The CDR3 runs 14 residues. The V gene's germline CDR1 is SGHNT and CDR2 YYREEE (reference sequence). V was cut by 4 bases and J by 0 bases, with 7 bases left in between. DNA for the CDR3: TGTGCCAGCAGCCCGGGATCGAACACCGGGGAGCTGTTTTTT. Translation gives CASSPGSNTGELFF.

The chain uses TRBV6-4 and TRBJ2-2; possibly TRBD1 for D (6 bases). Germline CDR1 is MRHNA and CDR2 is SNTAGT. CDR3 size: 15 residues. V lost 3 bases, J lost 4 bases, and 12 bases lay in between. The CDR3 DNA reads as TGTGCCAGCAGTGAACAGGGAGAGGGCACCGGGGAGCTGTTTTTT. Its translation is CASSEQGEGTGELFF.

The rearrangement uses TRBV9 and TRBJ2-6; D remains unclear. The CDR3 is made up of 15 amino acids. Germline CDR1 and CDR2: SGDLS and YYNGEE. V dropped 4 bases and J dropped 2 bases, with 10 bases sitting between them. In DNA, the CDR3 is TGTGCCAGCAGCTTGACCCCCACTGGGGCCAACGTCCTGACTTTC. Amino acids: CASSLTPTGANVLTF.